This T cell receptor (beta chain) is drawn from a study of blood T cell repertoires in COVID-19. Whole-study context: COVID-19 samples, acute and convalescent, were from the United States, Italy and Spain.

Clones were sequenced by immunoSEQ multiplex PCR, and TCRdb holds only the in-frame ones, with some missing. Of 200,000 to 250,000 clones in the sample, about 88% are singletons; the top ten hold roughly 4%. Assignments of participants to cohorts depended upon their own reported clinical history. V lost 9 bases to trimming and J lost 0 bases, with 21 bases between them. Germline lookup yields CDR1 MGHDK and CDR2 SYGVNS. This CDR3 contains 17 residues. The receptor comes from a woman in her twenties or thirties who had been exposed to COVID-19. The chain uses TRBV25-1 and TRBJ1-3, with D possibly TRBD1 on 6 matching bases. Sequenced: PBMCs or T cells enriched from blood (not recorded which). The CDR3 here is CASPDRGGPPSGNTIYF. The CDR3 coding sequence is TGTGCCAGTCCGGATAGGGGGGGACCGCCCTCTGGAAACACCATATATTTT.